This T cell receptor (beta chain) was profiled in a study of T-cell reconstitution after alpha-beta-depleted transplantation in children. Molecular barcoding with unique molecular identifiers was used for the TCRbeta library. A single record per CDR3 protein comes from TCRdb applying MiXCR to the PCR reads. The sample carries about 1,000,000 distinct CDR3 sequences, roughly 29% recorded once. This CDR3 has 14 amino acids. V dropped 4 bases and J dropped 8; count of bases not matched to a gene: 8. Germline assignment: CDR1 SGDLS and CDR2 YYNGEE. The rearrangement links TRBV9 to TRBJ2-1; 8 nucleotides agree with TRBD2. The source was PBMCs, mostly from graft donor cells, collected 360 days after TCRalphabeta/CD19-depleted stem cell transplant. The sequence came from a boy younger than two who had a stem cell transplant for SCID, so the T cells may come from the graft donor. CDR3 sequence reads: CASSNHGLADEQFF. The CDR3 nucleotides read TGTGCCAGCAGCAATCACGGACTAGCCGATGAGCAGTTCTTC.